The 32 T cell receptor beta chains below were found in one sample sequenced in a study of metastatic and nonmetastatic thyroid tumors. Treatment of any kind had been given to no patient before thyroid surgery. TCRdb re-called the PCR reads through MiXCR. There are about 27,000 clones in the sample; roughly 14% occur only once, and roughly 14% lies in the top ten. Sequencing was carried out using blood. Receptors were obtained from a male donor with papillary thyroid cancer or a benign thyroid nodule (not recorded which). Some clones in this sample may be carry-over from other donors' samples.

This clone occurred once. Without the conserved terminal phenylalanine or tryptophan, this CDR3 likely stems from a read error. V is TRBV30 and J is TRBJ1-2; no clear D. The V gene's germline CDR1 is GTSNPN and CDR2 SVGIG (reference sequence). Trimming removed 7 bases at V and 5 bases at J, with 20 bases between. CDR3 length equals 14 residues. The CDR3 nucleotides read TGTGCCTCCGACTCCCTGGGCCACCGATATGGCTACACCGTC. This codes for CASDSLGHRYGYTV.

This clone was recorded many times. This sequence joins TRBV6-1 and TRBJ2-5; D is unresolved. The CDR3 consists of 13 residues. Trimming shortened V by 6 bases and J by 4 bases, and 12 bases separated the two germline ends. Looked up from germline, CDR1 is MNHNS and CDR2 is SASEGT. The CDR3 protein is CASRGRVGETQYF. The CDR3 DNA reads TGTGCCAGCAGGGGAAGGGTGGGAGAGACCCAGTACTTC.

This clone has ten or more counts. The V gene is TRBV4-1, the J gene TRBJ2-3, with D possibly TRBD2 on 6 matching bases. This CDR3 is 16 amino acids long. Germline assignment: CDR1 MGHRA and CDR2 YSYEKL. V was shortened by 0 bases and J by 1 base, with 11 bases between the two germline ends. In DNA, the CDR3 is TGCGCCAGCAGCCAAGAGGGGGGTACAGGCACAGATACGCAGTATTTT. Its protein is CASSQEGGTGTDTQYF.

The CDR3 DNA sequence: TGCGCCAGCAGCCAAGGATACAGGGGGCGCGGAAACACCATATATTTT. It codes for CASSQGYRGRGNTIYF. The gene calls are TRBV4-1 and TRBJ1-3; 9 bases match TRBD1. The J segment lost 4 bases and the V segment lost 1 base, leaving 5 bases of the junction unmatched. Germline CDR1 MGHRA, CDR2 YSYEKL. The CDR3 sequence is 16 residues long.

This clone has ten or more counts. The rearrangement joins TRBV2 to TRBJ2-7, with TRBD2 as a possible D gene (6 bases). Per the germline V gene, CDR1 is SNHLY and CDR2 is FYNNEI. Trimming stripped 7 bases from V and 2 bases from J, with 12 bases between. The CDR3 has 13 residues. The CDR3 here is CASKSREAYEQYF. The CDR3 DNA is TGTGCCAGCAAGTCCAGGGAGGCCTACGAGCAGTACTTC.

This clone was seen ten or more times. V usage is TRBV7-2 and J usage is TRBJ2-7, with 7 bases lining up with TRBD2. This CDR3 region has 16 residues. Looked up from germline, CDR1 is SGHTA and CDR2 is FQGNSA. The V segment lost 5 bases and the J segment 0 bases; nucleotides outside the gene matches: 10. This chain's CDR3 is CASSPGTTSNSYEQYF. The CDR3 nucleotides are TGTGCCAGCAGCCCTGGGACTACCTCCAACTCCTACGAGCAGTACTTC.

The CDR3 loop reads CASSLAGLSLVASEQYF. The CDR3 DNA sequence: TGTGCCAGCAGCCTGGCGGGTCTAAGTTTGGTGGCTTCAGAGCAGTACTTC. The V and J genes are TRBV6-2 or TRBV6-3 and TRBJ2-7, with TRBD2 as a possible D gene (5 bases). The CDR3 is 17 amino acids. V was shortened by 6 bases and J by 7 bases, with 28 bases between the two germline ends. Germline values: CDR1 MNHEY, CDR2 SVGEGT.

The count of this clone is one. V and J are TRBV5-1 and TRBJ2-7, with 8 positions matching TRBD2. Germline V gene data show CDR1 as SGHRS and CDR2 as YFSETQ. The CDR3 extends over 14 amino acids. The J segment lost 6 bases and the V segment lost 3 bases, leaving 8 bases of the junction unmatched. The CDR3 DNA reads as TGCGCCAGCAGCTCCTTAGCGGGATCGGGCGAGCAGTACTTC. Translated: CASSSLAGSGEQYF.

This clone was observed at least ten times. The V and J genes are TRBV13 and TRBJ2-3; D gene uncertain. Per the germline V gene, CDR1 is PRHDT and CDR2 is FYEKMQ (reference sequence). The length of the CDR3 is 13 residues. V was shortened by 4 bases and J by 3 bases, with 8 bases between the two germline ends. CDR3 DNA: TGTGCCAGCAGCTCAATCCCAACAGATACGCAGTATTTT. It encodes CASSSIPTDTQYF.

This clone has a count of ten or more. The chain links TRBV30 to TRBJ1-2; D possibly corresponds to TRBD1 (5 bases). CDR3 length: 17 amino acids. Trimming left V 4 bases short and J 8 bases short, with 29 bases between. CDR1 is GTSNPN, CDR2 SVGIG, per germline (reference sequence). CDR3 in DNA: TGTGCCTGGAAGACGCTCGCGGGGCGATTAGCGATTCACGGCTACACCTTC. This gives the protein CAWKTLAGRLAIHGYTF.

This clone was counted between two and nine times. This chain links TRBV12-3 or TRBV12-4 with TRBJ1-1; D might be TRBD1 (5 bases). Trimming removed 4 bases at V and 8 bases at J, with 8 bases between. The CDR3 has 11 residues. The DNA for the CDR3 is TGTGCCAGCAGTTGGGGGGTAGAAGCTTTCTTT. Protein product: CASSWGVEAFF.

This clone was counted ten times or more. The chain combines TRBV4-1 with TRBJ1-5, with 10 bases lining up with TRBD1. Germline trimming cut 0 bases from V and 9 bases from J; bases unmatched to any gene: 5. The CDR3 is made up of 15 amino acids. Germline CDR1 and CDR2: MGHRA and YSYEKL. This CDR3 is CASSQEGQGVRPQHF. DNA for the CDR3: TGCGCCAGCAGCCAAGAAGGACAGGGGGTGAGGCCCCAGCATTTT.

J is TRBJ2-2 and V is TRBV18; 7 bases map to TRBD1. The CDR3 has 15 amino acids. V dropped 4 bases and J dropped 5; count of bases not matched to a gene: 7. Germline CDR1 reads KGHSH; CDR2 reads LQKENI. The CDR3 loop is CASSRQGQITGELFF. Written as DNA, the CDR3 is TGTGCCAGCTCACGACAGGGACAGATAACCGGGGAGCTGTTTTTT. Combining the CDR3 with reference TRBV18 and TRBJ2-2 gives the whole variable domain NAGVMQNPRHLVRRRGQEARLRCSPMKGHSHVYWYRQLPEEGLKFMVYLQKENIIDESGMPKERFSAEFPKEGPSILRIQQVVRGDSAAYFCASSRQGQITGELFFGEGSRLTVL.

This clone was picked up many times. The chain couples TRBV10-3 to TRBJ2-7; TRBD1 might be the D (5 bases). Looked up from germline, CDR1 is ENHRY and CDR2 is SYGVKD. Trimming shortened V by 3 bases and J by 4 bases, and 13 bases separated the two germline ends. The CDR3 consists of 14 residues. This chain's CDR3 is CAISDDSQPYEQYF. The CDR3 nucleotides are TGTGCCATCAGTGATGACAGCCAACCATACGAGCAGTACTTC.

This clone was picked up many times. V gene TRBV27 combines with J gene TRBJ1-2; tentatively, D is TRBD1 (5 bases). The CDR3 is 15 amino acids. V lost 1 base and J lost 2, with 11 bases in between. CDR1 and CDR2 from the germline V gene are MNHEY and SMNVEV (reference sequence). The CDR3 spells CASSLFGATNYGYTF. The CDR3 coding sequence is TGTGCCAGCAGTTTATTCGGGGCGACAAACTATGGCTACACCTTC.

This clone was counted many times. The rearrangement uses TRBV5-6 and TRBJ2-3; either TRBD1 or TRBD2 may fit D (7 bases each). The germline V gene has CDR1 SGHDT and CDR2 YYEEEE. This CDR3 is 17 amino acids long. Trimming shortened V by 2 bases and J by 2 bases, and 18 bases separated the two germline ends. The CDR3 nucleotides read TGTGCCAGCAGCTTCAGGGGGGGACATCGGGCCACAGATACGCAGTATTTT. It translates to CASSFRGGHRATDTQYF. Using reference TRBV5-6 and TRBJ2-3 for the parts outside the CDR3, the full variable domain is DAGVTQSPTHLIKTRGQQVTLRCSPKSGHDTVSWYQQALGQGPQFIFQYYEEEERQRGNFPDRFSGHQFPNYSSELNVNALLLGDSALYLCASSFRGGHRATDTQYFGPGTRLTVL.

This clone showed up many times. The CDR3 here is CASRSRGAGNTGELFF. CDR3 in DNA: TGTGCCAGCAGATCACGGGGGGCCGGGAACACCGGGGAGCTGTTTTTT. This chain links TRBV2 with TRBJ2-2; weak D call: TRBD2 (7 bases). CDR1 is SNHLY and CDR2 is FYNNEI in the germline V gene. CDR3 length: 16 amino acids. Trimming took off 6 bases at V and 1 base at J, with 15 bases between the two ends. Full variable domain (outside the CDR3, taken from reference TRBV2 and TRBJ2-2): EPEVTQTPSHQVTQMGQEVILRCVPISNHLYFYWYRQILGQKVEFLVSFYNNEISEKSEIFDDQFSVERPDGSNFTLKIRSTKLEDSAMYFCASRSRGAGNTGELFFGEGSRLTVL.

This clone was seen at least ten times. J is TRBJ2-3 and V is TRBV12-3 or TRBV12-4, with 9 bases matching TRBD1. CDR3 length: 15 amino acids. V was clipped by 3 bases and J by 1 base; unmatched bases: 2. The CDR3 sequence: CASSLWTGGTDTQYF. CDR3 coding DNA: TGTGCCAGCAGTTTGTGGACAGGGGGCACAGATACGCAGTATTTT.

This clone was counted many times. V gene TRBV7-3 combines with J gene TRBJ2-3, with D uncertain. Trimming removed 6 bases from V and 6 bases from J, with 16 bases in between. Germline CDR1 SGHTA, CDR2 FQGTGA. The CDR3 spans 14 residues. The CDR3 loop is CASSHNGPSDTQYF. The DNA for the CDR3 is TGTGCCAGCAGTCATAATGGACCCTCGGATACGCAGTATTTT.

This clone was seen at least ten times. The chain carries TRBV10-3 and TRBJ2-7; 7 nucleotides agree with TRBD1. There are 14 residues in the CDR3. Trimming removed 8 bases from V and 5 bases from J; junction bases left unmatched: 12. CDR1 and CDR2 from the germline V gene are ENHRY and SYGVKD. The CDR3 spells CAIRQQGIGHEQYF. Here the CDR3 DNA reads TGTGCCATCCGGCAACAGGGGATCGGCCACGAGCAGTACTTC.

This clone was detected many times. This rearrangement joins TRBV7-6 to TRBJ2-1, with 10 bases that match TRBD2. Looked up from germline, CDR1 is SGHVS and CDR2 is FNYEAQ. CDR3 size: 16 residues. Trimming took 6 bases from V and 4 from J; bases not matched to a gene: 9. The CDR3: CASSPQVAGGYNEQFF. The CDR3 DNA follows: TGTGCCAGCAGTCCCCAGGTAGCGGGAGGTTACAATGAGCAGTTCTTC. Combining the CDR3 with reference TRBV7-6 and TRBJ2-1 gives the whole variable domain GAGVSQSPRYKVTKRGQDVALRCDPISGHVSLYWYRQALGQGPEFLTYFNYEAQQDKSGLPNDRFSAERPEGSISTLTIQRTEQRDSAMYRCASSPQVAGGYNEQFFGPGTRLTVL.

This chain links TRBV27 with TRBJ1-6, with 7 nucleotides matching TRBD1. Germline CDR1 MNHEY, CDR2 SMNVEV (reference sequence). The CDR3 contains 18 residues. With V trimmed by 8 bases and J by 1 base, 14 bases remained unmatched. In DNA form, the CDR3 reads TGTGCCAGCTCCCCAGGGGGATTTTTGAAATCCTATAATTCACCCCTCCACTTT. This gives the protein CASSPGGFLKSYNSPLHF.

This clone was counted many times. The rearrangement links TRBV4-2 to TRBJ2-5, with a possible D match to TRBD1 (5 bases). The V end lost 2 bases, the J end lost 5 bases, and 15 bases lay between the germline ends. This CDR3 has 15 amino acids. CDR1 and CDR2 from the germline V gene are LGHNA and YNFKEQ. The DNA for the CDR3 is TGTGCCAGCAGCCAACGCCTAGGGGTGGGGGAGACCCAGTACTTC. The encoded protein is CASSQRLGVGETQYF.

This clone was detected many times. This rearrangement joins TRBV2 to TRBJ2-1; D not certain. Trimming took 1 base from V and 7 from J, leaving 11 bases between them. Germline CDR1 SNHLY, CDR2 FYNNEI. The CDR3 is 14 residues long. CDR3 protein: CASSEGARRNEQFF. The CDR3, as DNA: TGTGCCAGCAGTGAAGGTGCGAGGAGAAATGAGCAGTTCTTC.

This clone was detected ten times or more. This chain joins TRBV7-2 and TRBJ2-3, with D perhaps TRBD2 (5 bases). The germline V and J ends were trimmed by 5 bases and 2 bases, with 11 bases remaining between them. CDR1 is SGHTA, CDR2 FQGNSA, per germline. The CDR3 consists of 14 residues. The CDR3 sequence is CASSPPGYTDTQYF. The CDR3 DNA reads as TGTGCCAGCAGCCCACCGGGGTACACAGATACGCAGTATTTT.

The V call is TRBV19, the J call TRBJ1-6; the D gene is possibly TRBD1 (6 bases). V dropped 2 bases and J dropped 7 bases, with 12 bases sitting between them. The CDR3 contains 15 residues. Germline V gene data show CDR1 as LNHDA and CDR2 as SQIVND (reference sequence). CDR3 coding DNA: TGTGCCAGTAGTATATCTGGGGGGCTGAATTCACCCCTCCACTTT. Amino acid sequence: CASSISGGLNSPLHF.

In its sample, this clone was seen a few times. The junction shows a germline mismatch at one end, possibly a read error. The rearrangement links TRBV27 to TRBJ1-5; D is undetermined. CDR1 is MNHEY, CDR2 SMNVEV, per germline (reference sequence). The CDR3 loop spans 14 amino acids. The CDR3 region is CASSEGFSNQPHHF. In DNA form, the CDR3 reads TGTGCCAGCAGTGAAGGGTTTAGCAATCAGCCCCATCATTTT.

This clone was counted at least ten times. J is TRBJ1-6 and V is TRBV27; D ambiguous. CDR3 length: 14 residues. Trimming removed 5 bases at V and 11 bases at J, with 16 bases between. CDR1 is MNHEY and CDR2 is SMNVEV in the germline V gene (reference sequence). CDR3 DNA sequence: TGTGCCAGCAGTCCATCCCCTTTTGGAGCACCCCTCCACTTT. Protein product: CASSPSPFGAPLHF.

This clone is medium-sized (0.01 to 0.1%) in the sample. The gene calls are TRBV6-1 and TRBJ2-2; 7 nucleotides line up with TRBD1. The CDR3 extends over 16 amino acids. CDR1 is MNHNS and CDR2 is SASEGT in the germline V gene. Trimming cost V 5 bases and J 5 bases; bases outside gene matches: 11. CDR3 sequence reads: CASSSIPSRGTGELFF. The CDR3 coding sequence is TGTGCCAGCAGTTCCATCCCGTCCAGGGGGACCGGGGAGCTGTTTTTT.

As regards this clone: Mismatch with germline at one junction end may stem from a read error. The J gene is TRBJ1-4, the V gene TRBV24-1; 8 bases fit TRBD1. Germline V gives CDR1 KGHDR, CDR2 SFDVKD. The CDR3 sequence is 15 residues long. CDR3 DNA: TGTGCCAACAGTGGCCACAGGGGGGGAAGCGAAAAACTGTTTTTT. Its protein is CANSGHRGGSEKLFF.

This clone was seen a handful of times. The chain combines TRBV27 with TRBJ2-1; 11 bases agree with TRBD2. The V gene's germline CDR1 is MNHEY and CDR2 SMNVEV (reference sequence). The CDR3 totals 15 residues. J was trimmed by 6 bases and V by 3 bases; bases with no gene match: 4. The CDR3, as DNA: TGTGCCAGCAGTTTCCCCCTAGCGGGGGGCAATGAGCAGTTCTTC. Translated, it gives CASSFPLAGGNEQFF.

In its sample, this clone was seen a few times. This chain joins TRBV28 and TRBJ2-7; D is ambiguous. Germline CDR1 reads MDHEN; CDR2 reads SYDVKM. V was shortened by 4 bases and J by 7 bases, with 14 bases between the two germline ends. The CDR3 is made up of 13 amino acids. This CDR3 reads CASSSHVSGEQYF. The CDR3 nucleotides read TGTGCCAGCAGTTCCCACGTGTCTGGTGAGCAGTACTTC.